The sequence of this T cell receptor beta chain was determined in a study of control samples from healthy donors and cancer patients. Clones were sequenced by immunoSEQ multiplex PCR, and TCRdb holds only the in-frame ones, with some missing. The table shows some 41,000 clones, with approximately 87% occurring only once. This CDR3 comprises 14 residues. The V and J ends lost 8 bases and 2 bases respectively, with 13 bases between them. The germline V gene encodes CDR1 ENHRY and CDR2 SYGVKD. The source material was PBMCs. This TCR derives from a woman aged 55-70 years with lung cancer. The V and J genes are TRBV10-3 and TRBJ1-3, with D perhaps matching TRBD1 (5 bases). The CDR3 DNA sequence: TGTGCCATCTCGGCAGGGAGCCCTGGAAACACCATATATTTT. Amino acids: CAISAGSPGNTIYF.